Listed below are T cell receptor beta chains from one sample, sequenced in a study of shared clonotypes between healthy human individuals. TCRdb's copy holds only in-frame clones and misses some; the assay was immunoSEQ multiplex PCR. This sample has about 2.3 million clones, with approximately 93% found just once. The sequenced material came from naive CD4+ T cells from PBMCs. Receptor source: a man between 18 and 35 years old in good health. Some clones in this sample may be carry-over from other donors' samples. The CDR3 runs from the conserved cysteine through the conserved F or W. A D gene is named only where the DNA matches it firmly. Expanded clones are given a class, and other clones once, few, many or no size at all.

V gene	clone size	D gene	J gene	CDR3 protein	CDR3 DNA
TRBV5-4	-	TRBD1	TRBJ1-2	CASRMWGQGYYGYTF	TGTGCCAGCAGGATGTGGGGACAGGGATACTATGGCTACACCTTC
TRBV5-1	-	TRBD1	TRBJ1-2	CASSPRDREANYGYTF	TGCGCCAGCAGCCCCCGGGACAGGGAAGCTAACTATGGCTACACCTTC
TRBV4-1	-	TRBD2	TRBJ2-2	CASSQGLAGGHTGELFF	TGCGCCAGCAGCCAAGGACTAGCGGGAGGGCACACCGGGGAGCTGTTTTTT
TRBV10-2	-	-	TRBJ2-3	CASSVAGELADTQYF	TGCGCCAGCAGTGTTGCAGGGGAGTTGGCAGATACGCAGTATTTT
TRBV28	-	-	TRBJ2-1	CASSQTYNEQFF	TGTGCCAGCAGTCAAACCTACAATGAGCAGTTCTTC
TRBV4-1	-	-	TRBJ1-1	CASSQGVFSKTQEVTEAFF	TGCGCCAGCAGCCAAGGAGTTTTTAGTAAGACCCAGGAGGTCACTGAAGCTTTCTTT
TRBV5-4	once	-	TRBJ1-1	CASSPSGRNTEAFF	TGTGCCAGCAGCCCGTCGGGCAGGAACACTGAAGCTTTCTTT
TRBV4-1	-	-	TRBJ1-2	CASSSQGGSANYGYTF	TGCGCCAGCAGCTCCCAGGGAGGGTCGGCCAACTATGGCTACACCTTC
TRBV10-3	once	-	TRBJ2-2	CAIRPGTGELFF	TGTGCCATCAGACCAGGGACCGGGGAGCTGTTTTTT
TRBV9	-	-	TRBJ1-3	CASSAQDTGNTIYF	TGTGCCAGCAGCGCGCAGGATACTGGAAACACCATATATTTT
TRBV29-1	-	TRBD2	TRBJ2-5	CSVALAGEKVETQYF	TGCAGCGTTGCGCTAGCGGGAGAGAAGGTAGAGACCCAGTACTTC
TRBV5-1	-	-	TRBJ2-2	CASSLNGQGSLTGELFF	TGCGCCAGCAGCTTGAACGGCCAGGGTAGTCTAACCGGGGAGCTGTTTTTT
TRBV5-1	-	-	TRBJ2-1	CASSAVTSTEQFF	TGCGCCAGCAGCGCTGTTACTAGCACTGAGCAGTTCTTC
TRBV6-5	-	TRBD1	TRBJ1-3	CASSYDRGLGNTIYF	TGTGCCAGCAGTTACGACAGGGGGTTGGGAAACACCATATATTTT
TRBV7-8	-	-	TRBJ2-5	CAIHPFRDHQETQYF	TGTGCCATCCATCCTTTTCGGGACCACCAAGAGACCCAGTACTTC
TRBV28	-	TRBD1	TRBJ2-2	CASSPLGQAGELFF	TGTGCCAGCAGTCCTCTGGGACAGGCAGGGGAGCTGTTTTTT
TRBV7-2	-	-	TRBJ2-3	CASSSGVAGTDTQYF	TGTGCCAGCAGCTCCGGGGTTGCGGGCACAGATACGCAGTATTTT
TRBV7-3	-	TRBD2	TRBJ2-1	CASSSASGSKGGEQFF	TGTGCCAGCAGCTCGGCTAGCGGGAGCAAAGGCGGTGAGCAGTTCTTC
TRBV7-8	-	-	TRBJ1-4	CASSSARQTYNEKLFF	TGTGCCAGCAGCTCCGCCCGACAGACATATAATGAAAAACTGTTTTTT
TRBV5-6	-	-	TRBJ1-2	CASSLVQRDYGYTF	TGTGCCAGCAGCTTGGTCCAGCGGGACTATGGCTACACCTTC
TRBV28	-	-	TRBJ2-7	CASSFTPAYEQYF	TGTGCCAGCAGTTTTACTCCAGCCTACGAGCAGTACTTC
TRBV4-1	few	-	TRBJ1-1	CASSQEHAGNVEAFF	TGCGCCAGCAGCCAGGAACATGCCGGGAACGTGGAAGCTTTCTTT
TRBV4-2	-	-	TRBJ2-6	CASSQYQIGAGANVLTF	TGTGCCAGCAGCCAATACCAGATAGGTGCTGGGGCCAACGTCCTGACTTTC
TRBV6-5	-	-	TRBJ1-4	CASKYIGATNEKLFF	TGTGCCAGCAAATATATCGGAGCAACTAATGAAAAACTGTTTTTT
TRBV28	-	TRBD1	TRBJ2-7	CASRGPGTGAHEQYF	TGTGCCAGCAGGGGACCCGGGACAGGGGCACACGAGCAGTACTTC
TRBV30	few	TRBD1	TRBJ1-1	CAWRDRLNTEAFF	TGTGCCTGGAGGGACAGGTTGAACACTGAAGCTTTCTTT
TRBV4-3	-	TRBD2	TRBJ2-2	CASSQVGAGGLTGELFF	TGCGCCAGCAGCCAAGTGGGGGCGGGAGGGCTTACCGGGGAGCTGTTTTTT
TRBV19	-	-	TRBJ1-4	CASSIGDVNEKLFF	TGTGCCAGTAGTATAGGAGACGTTAATGAAAAACTGTTTTTT
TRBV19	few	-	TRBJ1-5	CASSVSRVYSNQPQHF	TGTGCCAGTAGTGTATCAAGGGTTTATAGCAATCAGCCCCAGCATTTT
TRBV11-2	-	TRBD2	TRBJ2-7	CASSRIPTSGSYEQYF	TGTGCCAGCAGCCGGATTCCGACTAGCGGTTCCTACGAGCAGTACTTC
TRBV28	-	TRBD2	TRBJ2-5	CASSNRDYQYF	TGTGCCAGCAGTAACCGGGACTACCAGTACTTC
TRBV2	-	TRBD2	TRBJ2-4	CASRVAGVAKNIQYF	TGTGCCAGCAGGGTAGCGGGAGTAGCCAAAAACATTCAGTACTTC
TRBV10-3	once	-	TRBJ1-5	CAISPRGNNQPQHF	TGTGCCATCAGCCCCAGGGGTAACAATCAGCCCCAGCATTTT
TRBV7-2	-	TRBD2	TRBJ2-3	CASSLGLAGGSGDTQYF	TGTGCCAGCAGCTTAGGGCTAGCGGGAGGTTCCGGAGATACGCAGTATTTT
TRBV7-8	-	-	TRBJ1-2	CASSLRTGNGYTF	TGTGCCAGCAGCTTAAGGACGGGCAATGGCTACACCTTC
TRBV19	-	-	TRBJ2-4	CASSIPDGRVAKNIQYF	TGTGCCAGTAGTATACCCGACGGAAGGGTAGCCAAAAACATTCAGTACTTC
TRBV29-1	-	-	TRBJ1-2	CSVVRGPKGPYGYTF	TGCAGCGTTGTTCGCGGGCCGAAGGGGCCCTATGGCTACACCTTC
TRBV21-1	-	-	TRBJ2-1	CASSKDSLAGGAEQFF	TGTGCCAGCAGCAAAGATAGTCTAGCGGGAGGAGCTGAGCAGTTCTTC
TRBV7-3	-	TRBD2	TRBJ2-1	CASSWGGVGNEQFF	TGTGCCAGCAGCTGGGGGGGAGTAGGTAATGAGCAGTTCTTC
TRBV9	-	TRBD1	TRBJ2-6	CASSVAPGTGEGGANVLTF	TGTGCCAGCAGCGTAGCCCCCGGGACAGGGGAAGGTGGGGCCAACGTCCTGACTTTC
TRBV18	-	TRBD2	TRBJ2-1	CASSRTGTRISYNEQFF	TGTGCCAGCTCACGTACCGGGACTAGAATCTCCTACAATGAGCAGTTCTTC
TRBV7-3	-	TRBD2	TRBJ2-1	CASSHVAGGPGLGYNEQFF	TGTGCCAGCAGCCACGTAGCGGGAGGGCCGGGTTTGGGATACAATGAGCAGTTCTTC
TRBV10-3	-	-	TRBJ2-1	CAISGAGNIKSANEQFF	TGTGCCATCAGCGGCGCCGGGAACATAAAATCCGCGAATGAGCAGTTCTTC
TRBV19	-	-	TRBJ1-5	CASSYSTDSNQPQHF	TGTGCCAGTAGTTACAGCACGGATAGCAATCAGCCCCAGCATTTT
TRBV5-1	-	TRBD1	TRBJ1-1	CASSTSGGWTEAFF	TGCGCCAGCAGCACCTCAGGGGGTTGGACTGAAGCTTTCTTT
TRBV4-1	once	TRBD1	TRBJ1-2	CASSPDRDYGYTF	TGCGCCAGCAGCCCGGACAGGGATTATGGCTACACCTTC
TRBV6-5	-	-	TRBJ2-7	CASSGQGWAEQYF	TGTGCCAGCTCTGGGCAGGGTTGGGCCGAGCAGTACTTC
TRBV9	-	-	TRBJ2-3	CASSAGQYTDTQYF	TGTGCCAGCAGCGCCGGACAGTACACAGATACGCAGTATTTT